These 9 T cell receptor beta chains originate from one sample sequenced in a study of spatial heterogeneity in lung cancer. Indicated time point: sample taken at primary tumor resection. Unsorted whole RNA samples from tumor, nontumor lung or frozen PBMC were sequenced. TCRdb reprocessed the 5' RACE reads via MiXCR and lists one record per CDR3 protein. In the table there are over 90,000 distinct CDR3 sequences, approximately 8.9% of which are singletons. Sequences were derived from PBMCs, sampled at surgery. Every receptor here comes from a male donor with early-stage non-small cell lung cancer.

This clonotype was seen a handful of times. J is TRBJ2-7 and V is TRBV28; TRBD2 might be the D (6 bases). CDR1 and CDR2 (germline): MDHEN, SYDVKM. Trimming took off 7 bases at V and 3 bases at J, with 16 bases between the two ends. The CDR3 length is 14 residues. The CDR3 region is CASTGTQGVYEQYF. The CDR3 nucleotides are TGTGCCAGCACAGGGACTCAGGGAGTCTACGAGCAGTACTTC.

This clonotype was seen many times. The rearrangement joins TRBV5-4 to TRBJ2-2; 7 bases are a match to TRBD1. In germline, CDR1 is SGHNT, CDR2 YYREEE (reference sequence). CDR3 size: 17 residues. The V and J ends lost 4 bases and 4 bases, in that order; junction bases with no gene match: 13. DNA of the CDR3: TGTGCCAGCAGCCACCCAACGACAGGGACATCCACCGGGGAGCTGTTTTTT. Its protein product is CASSHPTTGTSTGELFF.

This clonotype was recorded a few times. This chain uses TRBV19 with TRBJ1-4; TRBD1 matches 7 bases. The CDR3 has 16 residues. Germline CDR1 and CDR2: LNHDA and SQIVND (reference sequence). Trimming removed 6 bases from V and 3 bases from J; junction bases left unmatched: 10. For the CDR3, the DNA is TGTGCCAGTAGCCGGACAGGCCCAAGGGCTAATGAAAAACTGTTTTTT. It is translated as CASSRTGPRANEKLFF.

Here the CDR3 DNA reads TGCAGTGCTAGAGATCTTTTCGGGAAGAACACCGGGGAGCTGTTTTTT. Translated: CSARDLFGKNTGELFF. J is TRBJ2-2 and V is TRBV20-1; D possibly corresponds to TRBD2 (5 bases). Germline V lookup: CDR1 DFQATT, CDR2 SNEGSKA (reference sequence). The CDR3 is 16 amino acids. The V gene lost 0 bases and the J gene lost 1 base, with 12 bases spanning the gap.

The chain employs TRBV12-3 or TRBV12-4 and TRBJ2-3, with unresolved D. Trimming stripped 5 bases from V and 0 bases from J, with 9 bases between. The CDR3 contains 14 residues. DNA for the CDR3: TGTGCCAGCAGTCCGATAGCTAGCACAGATACGCAGTATTTT. Encoded protein: CASSPIASTDTQYF.

This chain joins TRBV12-3 or TRBV12-4 and TRBJ2-2; a weak D match, TRBD1 (6 bases). This CDR3 is 16 amino acids long. V lost 6 bases and J 1 base, leaving 15 bases between the germline ends. CDR3 bases: TGTGCCAGCAGCTCTCCCAGGGGTTGGAACACCGGGGAGCTGTTTTTT. Protein: CASSSPRGWNTGELFF.

The rearrangement joins TRBV6-2 or TRBV6-3 to TRBJ2-3; D is unresolved. Trimming stripped 0 bases from V and 6 bases from J, with 10 bases between. The CDR3 is made up of 14 amino acids. CDR1 and CDR2 from the germline V gene are MNHEY and SVGEGT. DNA for the CDR3: TGTGCCAGCAGTTACTCGACATCCCAGGATACGCAGTATTTT. It specifies CASSYSTSQDTQYF.

The chain uses TRBV11-2 and TRBJ2-3; TRBD2 agrees at 11 bases. The CDR3 extends over 16 amino acids. CDR1 is SGHAT, CDR2 FQNNGV, per germline. V trimming: 5 bases; J trimming: 2 bases; junction bases outside the gene matches: 6. CDR3 nucleotides: TGTGCCAGCAGCGCCGCTAGCGGGAGGTCCACAGATACGCAGTATTTT. Amino acids: CASSAASGRSTDTQYF.

This clonotype has a handful of counts. The chain joins TRBV5-1 to TRBJ1-1; unclear D gene. V dropped 0 bases and J dropped 7 bases, with 4 bases sitting between them. CDR3 length: 11 amino acids. Germline lookup yields CDR1 SGHRS and CDR2 YFSETQ. The CDR3 DNA follows: TGCGCCAGCAGCTTGGATGGTGAAGCTTTCTTT. The encoded protein is CASSLDGEAFF.